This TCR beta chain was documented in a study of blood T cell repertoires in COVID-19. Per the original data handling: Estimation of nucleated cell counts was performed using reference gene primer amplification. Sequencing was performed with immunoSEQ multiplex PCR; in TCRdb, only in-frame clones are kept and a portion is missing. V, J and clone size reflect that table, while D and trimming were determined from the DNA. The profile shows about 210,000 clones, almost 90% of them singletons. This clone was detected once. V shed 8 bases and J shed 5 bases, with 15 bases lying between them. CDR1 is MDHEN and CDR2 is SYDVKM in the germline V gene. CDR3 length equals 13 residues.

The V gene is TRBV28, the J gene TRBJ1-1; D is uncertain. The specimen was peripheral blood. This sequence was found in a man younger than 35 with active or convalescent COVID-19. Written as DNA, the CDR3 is TGTGCCAGCCTCGGTCTTCCGAGGACTGAAGCTTTCTTT. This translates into CASLGLPRTEAFF.